A single sample is the source of the 28 T cell receptor beta chains below, sequenced in a study of blood T cells in healthy people across ages. Through a sample-barcoded 5' primer and a J-beta primer mix, a second PCR was run for about 6 to 11 cycles. MiXCR was run by TCRdb on the 5' RACE reads, yielding one entry per CDR3 protein. The sample comprises approximately 810,000 distinct CDR3 sequences, around 36% of which are singletons, and 10% to 15% rests with the top ten. Source material: blood. The source is a man between 18 and 35 years old in good health.

This clonotype was picked up a small number of times. The V gene is TRBV24-1, the J gene TRBJ2-3; D is tentatively TRBD1 or TRBD2 (5 bases each). The germline CDR1 and CDR2 sequences are KGHDR and SFDVKD. Trimming removed 2 bases at V and 0 bases at J, with 14 bases between. This CDR3 has 17 residues. The DNA for the CDR3 is TGTGCCACCAGTGATTCAACCAAACGGGACAGCACAGATACGCAGTATTTT. Translation: CATSDSTKRDSTDTQYF.

This clonotype was observed many times. The chain recombines TRBV12-3 or TRBV12-4 with TRBJ2-5; 9 bases fit TRBD2. With 4 bases clipped from V and 5 bases from J, the junction kept 8 bases outside the gene matches. The CDR3 is 15 amino acids. CDR3: CASSSRRGGVETQYF. The CDR3, as DNA: TGTGCCAGCAGTTCGAGGCGGGGGGGCGTGGAGACCCAGTACTTC.

The rearrangement links TRBV12-3 or TRBV12-4 to TRBJ2-2, with 9 bases aligning to TRBD1. Unmatched junction bases numbered 8, after V lost 6 bases and J lost 6 bases. This CDR3 is 15 amino acids long. The chain's CDR3 is CASSRGQGLAGELFF. The CDR3 DNA reads as TGTGCCAGCAGCCGGGGACAGGGCTTGGCCGGGGAGCTGTTTTTT.

The chain employs TRBV7-2 and TRBJ1-5; no clear D. The ends were cut back, 1 base at V and 6 bases at J, with 13 bases in the middle. CDR1 and CDR2 (germline): SGHTA, FQGNSA. This CDR3 has 15 residues. Here the CDR3 DNA reads TGTGCCAGCAGCTTAGATGAGGGAAGTCGTCAGCCCCAGCATTTT. Translated: CASSLDEGSRQPQHF.

The chain couples TRBV3-1 to TRBJ2-4; D gene unclear. The V end was cut by 1 base, the J end by 0 bases, with 13 bases between. CDR3 length: 17 amino acids. Germline assignment: CDR1 LGHDT and CDR2 YNNKEL (reference sequence). This CDR3 reads CASSQAEPLVAKNIQYF. The DNA for the CDR3 is TGTGCCAGCAGCCAAGCAGAGCCTTTGGTAGCCAAAAACATTCAGTACTTC.

This clonotype was found a few times. The rearrangement links TRBV12-3 or TRBV12-4 to TRBJ1-5; D ambiguous. The V and J ends lost 5 bases and 2 bases respectively, with 10 bases between them. The CDR3 has 14 amino acids. The CDR3 protein is CASSTEKGNQPQHF. CDR3 coding DNA: TGTGCCAGCAGTACAGAGAAGGGCAATCAGCCCCAGCATTTT.

The chain employs TRBV20-1 and TRBJ1-4, with 10 bases identical to TRBD1. The J call may be wrong; the DNA end is better matched by TRBJ2-2. Germline CDR1 is DFQATT and CDR2 is SNEGSKA (reference sequence). The CDR3 runs 16 residues. The CDR3, as DNA: TGCAGTGCTAGGGGGAGGACAGGGGGTTTTGGCGGGGAGCTGTTTTTT. Translating it yields CSARGRTGGFGGELFF.

This chain uses TRBV14 with TRBJ1-5; no reliable D call. The CDR3 covers 15 residues. V was trimmed by 1 base and J by 8 bases, leaving 15 bases between them. Germline V gene data show CDR1 as SGHDN and CDR2 as FVKESK. Here the CDR3 DNA reads TGTGCCAGCAGCCAAGGCCGGCAACCTTGGGAGCCCCAGCATTTT. Its translation is CASSQGRQPWEPQHF.

The genes are TRBV14 and TRBJ2-2; unclear D gene. Trimming cost V 1 base and J 4 bases, with 16 bases left between them. Germline CDR1 SGHDN, CDR2 FVKESK. The length of the CDR3 is 17 residues. CDR3 sequence reads: CASSQGSIPIRTGELFF. The CDR3 DNA sequence: TGTGCCAGCAGCCAAGGAAGTATCCCCATTCGCACCGGGGAGCTGTTTTTT.

About this clonotype: Possible read error: a much larger clone is one base away. V and J are TRBV5-1 and TRBJ1-2; unclear D gene. The germline V and J ends were trimmed by 3 bases and 3 bases, with 9 bases remaining between them. The CDR3 totals 13 residues. Germline-derived CDR1 and CDR2 are SGHRS and YFSETQ. The CDR3: CASSWARDYGYTF. DNA of the CDR3: TGCGCCAGCAGCTGGGCGCGGGACTATGGCTACACCTTC.

In the case of this clonotype: A read error may produce the germline difference seen at one junction end. The chain couples TRBV10-3 to TRBJ1-2, with D uncertain. The CDR3 is made up of 11 amino acids. The germline gives CDR1 ENHRY, CDR2 SYGVKD. In DNA form, the CDR3 reads TGTGCCATCAGTGGGAGTTATGGCTGCACCTTC. Protein product: CAISGSYGCTF.

There are many counts of this clonotype. The chain carries TRBV9 and TRBJ2-5, with D perhaps TRBD1 or TRBD2 (6 bases each). The length of the CDR3 is 16 residues. Trimming removed 3 bases from V and 1 base from J, with 16 bases in between. The V gene's germline CDR1 is SGDLS and CDR2 YYNGEE. In nucleotides, the CDR3 is TGTGCCAGCAGCGCCCTACAGGGACTTGGCCAAGAGACCCAGTACTTC. Protein: CASSALQGLGQETQYF.

This clonotype was observed many times. This chain connects TRBV5-4 to TRBJ2-6; D remains ambiguous. Germline V CDR1 and CDR2: SGHNT, YYREEE (reference sequence). The CDR3 loop spans 17 amino acids. Trimming removed 4 bases at V and 2 bases at J, with 16 bases between. CDR3 loop: CASSVFSRATGANVLTF. The CDR3 DNA follows: TGTGCCAGCAGCGTATTCTCTAGAGCGACTGGGGCCAACGTCCTGACTTTC. The complete variable domain, with remaining parts taken from reference TRBV5-4 and TRBJ2-6, reads ETGVTQSPTHLIKTRGQQVTLRCSSQSGHNTVSWYQQALGQGPQFIFQYYREEENGRGNFPPRFSGLQFPNYSSELNVNALELDDSALYLCASSVFSRATGANVLTFGAGSRLTVL.

This clonotype was detected ten times or more. The CDR3 nucleotides are TGTGCCAGCAGCGCCCGGACTAGCGGAGCCTACGAGCAGTACTTC. Its translation: CASSARTSGAYEQYF. V and J are TRBV7-2 and TRBJ2-7; 10 bases agree with TRBD2. The length of the CDR3 is 15 residues. Per the germline V gene, CDR1 is SGHTA and CDR2 is FQGNSA. V was pared by 5 bases and J by 2 bases, with 6 bases of the junction left unmatched.

This clonotype came up a few times. J is TRBJ1-1 and V is TRBV5-4, with D perhaps matching TRBD1 (6 bases). The CDR3 has 17 amino acids. Germline V gene sequence: CDR1 SGHNT, CDR2 YYREEE (reference sequence). Trimming cost V 0 bases and J 1 base, with 16 bases left between them. The DNA for the CDR3 is TGTGCCAGCAGCTTGGCCGGTGGGGGCAGGTGGAACACTGAAGCTTTCTTT. Residues: CASSLAGGGRWNTEAFF. Complete variable domain (other parts from reference TRBV5-4 and TRBJ1-1): ETGVTQSPTHLIKTRGQQVTLRCSSQSGHNTVSWYQQALGQGPQFIFQYYREEENGRGNFPPRFSGLQFPNYSSELNVNALELDDSALYLCASSLAGGGRWNTEAFFGQGTRLTVV.

The chain is built from TRBV4-3 and TRBJ1-5; a weak D match, TRBD1 (6 bases). CDR3 length: 17 residues. V was shortened by 7 bases and J by 1 base, with 20 bases between the two germline ends. Per the germline V gene, CDR1 is LGHNA and CDR2 is YSLEER. The DNA of the CDR3 is TGCGCCAGCATGGCCCGACAGGACCTCTTGAGCAATCAGCCCCAGCATTTT. This sequence encodes CASMARQDLLSNQPQHF.

This clonotype was recorded a few times. The gene calls are TRBV4-1 and TRBJ1-5; possibly TRBD1 for D (6 bases). Germline V CDR1 and CDR2: MGHRA, YSYEKL. V lost 0 bases to trimming and J lost 2 bases, with 14 bases between them. This CDR3 has 17 residues. The CDR3 spells CASSQDGGQIGNQPQHF. The CDR3 DNA reads TGCGCCAGCAGCCAAGATGGGGGGCAGATTGGCAATCAGCCCCAGCATTTT.

The chain uses TRBV15 and TRBJ2-2; 7 bases align to TRBD1. The CDR3 loop spans 19 amino acids. The germline CDR1 and CDR2 sequences are LNHNV and YYDKDF (reference sequence). Trimming took 1 base from V and 3 from J; bases not matched to a gene: 14. In nucleotides, the CDR3 is TGTGCCACCAGCAGAGCTCCGGGACAGAGGGCGCCGTACACCGGGGAGCTGTTTTTT. It codes for CATSRAPGQRAPYTGELFF.

A few counts support this clonotype. The rearrangement links TRBV7-9 to TRBJ2-1; a possible D gene is TRBD2 (6 bases). Deletions cut 6 bases from V and 0 bases from J, with 15 bases between. The CDR3 sequence is 16 residues long. The V gene's germline CDR1 is SEHNR and CDR2 FQNEAQ (reference sequence). CDR3 nucleotides: TGTGCCAGCAGGGCAGCCTCCGGGAGCTCCTACAATGAGCAGTTCTTC. Its protein is CASRAASGSSYNEQFF.

This clonotype was observed at least ten times. The rearrangement uses TRBV4-2 and TRBJ2-7; D is unresolved. Germline V gives CDR1 LGHNA, CDR2 YNFKEQ. This CDR3 comprises 13 residues. The germline V and J ends were trimmed by 2 bases and 4 bases, with 9 bases remaining between them. The CDR3 region has the DNA TGTGCCAGCAGCCAACGCATGGCTTACGAGCAGTACTTC. Translation: CASSQRMAYEQYF.

The genes are TRBV7-6 and TRBJ2-3; TRBD2 matches 11 bases. J gave up 6 bases and V 5 bases, and 10 bases lay outside the gene matches. CDR1 and CDR2 (germline): SGHVS, FNYEAQ. The CDR3 length is 16 residues. This chain's CDR3 is CASSPGTSGRVDTQYF. CDR3 DNA sequence: TGTGCCAGCAGCCCAGGGACTAGCGGCCGCGTGGATACGCAGTATTTT.

This clonotype was observed at least ten times. V is TRBV10-2 and J is TRBJ2-7; tentatively, D is TRBD2 (5 bases). Trimming removed 3 bases at V and 3 bases at J, with 6 bases between. Per the germline V gene, CDR1 is WSHSY and CDR2 is SAAADI. The length of the CDR3 is 12 residues. CDR3 sequence reads: CASSDEGYEQYF. In nucleotides, the CDR3 is TGCGCCAGCAGTGATGAGGGCTACGAGCAGTACTTC.

Only a few counts were recorded for this clonotype. The CDR3 here is CASSQRGPNTGELFF. CDR3 nucleotide sequence: TGTGCCAGCAGCCAACGGGGACCGAACACCGGGGAGCTGTTTTTT. The chain recombines TRBV14 with TRBJ2-2; D may be TRBD1 or TRBD2 (5 bases each). From germline, CDR1 is SGHDN and CDR2 FVKESK. V was clipped by 2 bases and J by 0 bases, with 7 bases between them. The length of the CDR3 is 15 residues.

The V gene is TRBV12-3 or TRBV12-4, the J gene TRBJ1-3; possibly TRBD1 for D (5 bases). Trimming removed 6 bases at V and 2 bases at J, with 11 bases between. The CDR3 runs to 14 residues. The CDR3 sequence is CASRRAGTGNTIYF. In nucleotides, the CDR3 is TGTGCCAGCAGACGGGCAGGGACTGGAAACACCATATATTTT.

The genes are TRBV7-2 and TRBJ2-5; maybe TRBD2 (5 bases). From germline, CDR1 is SGHTA and CDR2 FQGNSA. Trimming took 1 base from V and 4 from J, leaving 16 bases between them. The CDR3 is made up of 16 amino acids. In DNA form, the CDR3 reads TGTGCCAGCAGCTTAGGTCTTGGCGGGCGGGCAGAGACCCAGTACTTC. Translation gives CASSLGLGGRAETQYF.

This chain connects TRBV7-3 to TRBJ2-2; D unclear. The CDR3 extends over 14 amino acids. CDR1 is SGHTA and CDR2 is FQGTGA in the germline V gene. V was shortened by 5 bases and J by 8 bases, with 15 bases between the two germline ends. CDR3 DNA sequence: TGTGCCAGCAGCCCGTTTATCGCGGCGGGGGAGCTGTTTTTT. Translation gives CASSPFIAAGELFF. The whole variable domain, remainder taken from reference TRBV7-3 and TRBJ2-2, is GAGVSQTPSNKVTEKGKYVELRCDPISGHTALYWYRQSLGQGPEFLIYFQGTGAADDSGLPNDRFFAVRPEGSVSTLKIQRTERGDSAVYLCASSPFIAAGELFFGEGSRLTVL.

This clonotype was seen a few times. The CDR3 sequence is CASSGHIYGYTF. The CDR3 DNA sequence: TGTGCCAGCAGCGGACACATCTATGGCTACACCTTC. The chain has TRBV12-3 or TRBV12-4 and TRBJ1-2; D is possibly TRBD1 (5 bases). V was pared by 6 bases and J by 4 bases, with 9 bases between. This CDR3 is 12 amino acids long.

J is TRBJ2-7 and V is TRBV28, with a weak D call TRBD1 (5 bases). Per germline, CDR1 MDHEN and CDR2 SYDVKM. V was trimmed by 2 bases and J by 1 base, leaving 12 bases between them. The CDR3 runs to 15 residues. The CDR3 nucleotides read TGTGCCAGCAGTTTAGGGGCACAGGTATCCTACGAGCAGTACTTC. Protein product: CASSLGAQVSYEQYF.